These 27 T cell receptor beta chains originate from one sample sequenced in a study of technical replicates of blood from several donors. Sequencing was performed with immunoSEQ multiplex PCR; in TCRdb, only in-frame clones are kept and a portion is missing. This sample yields 55,000 to 75,000 clones, of which 85% to 95% are seen a single time; approximately 0.4% belongs to the top ten. The material sequenced was T cells isolated from PBMCs. All receptors derive from a human donor in good health.

The chain links TRBV11-2 to TRBJ1-1, with D maybe TRBD1 (5 bases). This CDR3 has 15 residues. Germline V CDR1 and CDR2: SGHAT, FQNNGV. Trimming removed 5 bases from V and 8 bases from J, with 21 bases in between. For the CDR3, the DNA is TGTGCCAGCAGCGGGTATTTCGGGACGGGAGGGGAAGCTTTCTTT. It specifies CASSGYFGTGGEAFF.

V usage is TRBV5-4 and J usage is TRBJ2-1; tentative D call: TRBD2 (6 bases). Trimming cost V 4 bases and J 3 bases, with 17 bases left between them. Germline-derived CDR1 and CDR2 are SGHNT and YYREEE (reference sequence). This CDR3 comprises 16 residues. The CDR3, as DNA: TGTGCCAGCAGCAGCACACGACTAGTAGGCTACAATGAGCAGTTCTTC. This codes for CASSSTRLVGYNEQFF.

The rearrangement uses TRBV29-1 and TRBJ1-1; 10 nucleotides agree with TRBD1. The CDR3 has 12 amino acids. V lost 4 bases to trimming and J lost 7 bases; unmatched junction nucleotides: 3. CDR1 SQVTM and CDR2 ANQGSEA come from the germline V gene. CDR3 sequence reads: CSVGDRGHEAFF. CDR3 bases: TGCAGCGTTGGGGACAGGGGCCATGAAGCTTTCTTT.

The CDR3 is CASSQGQGARMLTNEKLFF. The CDR3 bases are TGCGCCAGCAGCCAAGGACAGGGGGCGAGAATGCTAACTAATGAAAAACTGTTTTTT. The chain uses TRBV4-1 and TRBJ1-4; 10 bases are shared with TRBD1. J gave up 1 base and V 1 base, and 9 bases lay outside the gene matches. CDR3 size: 19 residues. Germline values: CDR1 MGHRA, CDR2 YSYEKL.

The chain couples TRBV5-1 to TRBJ1-5; D is ambiguous. V was shortened by 4 bases and J by 0 bases, with 14 bases between the two germline ends. The CDR3 is 16 residues long. Germline lookup yields CDR1 SGHRS and CDR2 YFSETQ. Here the CDR3 DNA reads TGCGCCAGCAGCCCCGGGAATTCCAATAGCAATCAGCCCCAGCATTTT. Residues: CASSPGNSNSNQPQHF.

This clone was seen more than once but under ten times. CDR3 nucleotide sequence: TGTGCCAGCAGTTACTCGGACACCTATGGCTACACCTTC. This sequence encodes CASSYSDTYGYTF. The chain uses TRBV6-5 and TRBJ1-2; D perhaps matches TRBD1 (5 bases). Germline values: CDR1 MNHEY, CDR2 SVGAGI. The CDR3 sequence is 13 residues long. V dropped 0 bases and J dropped 4 bases, with 6 bases sitting between them.

The chain has TRBV9 and TRBJ2-2, with TRBD2 matching over 11 bases. Germline CDR1 reads SGDLS; CDR2 reads YYNGEE. This CDR3 is built from 19 residues. Trimming removed 1 base from V and 2 bases from J; junction bases left unmatched: 10. CDR3 loop: CASSVRGRTSGSNTGELFF. DNA of the CDR3: TGTGCCAGCAGCGTAAGAGGGCGGACTAGCGGGTCAAACACCGGGGAGCTGTTTTTT. Complete variable domain (other parts from reference TRBV9 and TRBJ2-2): DSGVTQTPKHLITATGQRVTLRCSPRSGDLSVYWYQQSLDQGLQFLIQYYNGEERAKGNILERFSAQQFPDLHSELNLSSLELGDSALYFCASSVRGRTSGSNTGELFFGEGSRLTVL.

This rearrangement joins TRBV2 to TRBJ2-5; TRBD2 is a possible D gene (6 bases). V was shortened by 7 bases and J by 2 bases, with 17 bases between the two germline ends. Per germline, CDR1 SNHLY and CDR2 FYNNEI. The CDR3 length is 15 residues. The CDR3 reads CASNPSGRFQETQYF. As DNA, the CDR3 is TGTGCCAGCAACCCCTCCGGGAGATTTCAAGAGACCCAGTACTTC.

The rearrangement joins TRBV27 to TRBJ2-6, with a tentative D call TRBD1 (6 bases). This CDR3 is 22 amino acids long. V was pared by 3 bases and J by 0 bases, with 27 bases between. Germline CDR1 is MNHEY and CDR2 is SMNVEV (reference sequence). The CDR3 here is CASSFLIPQGLLRLSGANVLTF. CDR3 sequence (DNA): TGTGCCAGCAGTTTCCTTATACCCCAGGGGCTCCTTAGACTCTCTGGGGCCAACGTCCTGACTTTC.

The chain recombines TRBV5-1 with TRBJ2-3; 13 nucleotides align to TRBD2. Germline assignment: CDR1 SGHRS and CDR2 YFSETQ. This CDR3 is built from 16 residues. J was trimmed by 2 bases and V by 4 bases; bases with no gene match: 4. CDR3 coding DNA: TGCGCCAGCAGCCCTGGGACTAGCGGGAACACAGATACGCAGTATTTT. Translation: CASSPGTSGNTDTQYF.

The chain has TRBV6-6 and TRBJ1-3; D unresolved. CDR1 is MNHNY and CDR2 is SVGAGI in the germline V gene (reference sequence). This CDR3 has 15 residues. Trimming took 0 bases from V and 0 from J, leaving 6 bases between them. The CDR3 nucleotides read TGTGCCAGCAGTTACTCGCCGGTCTCTGGAAACACCATATATTTT. This codes for CASSYSPVSGNTIYF.

The rearrangement joins TRBV28 to TRBJ2-1; 7 positions match TRBD2. The CDR3 spans 16 residues. With V trimmed by 6 bases and J by 4 bases, 12 bases remained unmatched. Looked up from germline, CDR1 is MDHEN and CDR2 is SYDVKM. CDR3: CASSHRGSSGYNEQFF. DNA for the CDR3: TGTGCCAGCAGCCATAGAGGGTCTAGCGGATACAATGAGCAGTTCTTC.

The gene calls are TRBV30 and TRBJ1-4; D is ambiguous. V was pared by 2 bases and J by 1 base, with 11 bases between. Per the germline V gene, CDR1 is GTSNPN and CDR2 is SVGIG (reference sequence). The CDR3 totals 15 residues. CDR3 amino acids: CAWSRGEGTNEKLFF. The DNA for the CDR3 is TGTGCCTGGAGTCGGGGAGAGGGAACTAATGAAAAACTGTTTTTT.

The chain couples TRBV14 to TRBJ2-1, with 7 nucleotides matching TRBD2. The CDR3 is made up of 16 amino acids. Germline V gene sequence: CDR1 SGHDN, CDR2 FVKESK. V lost 4 bases to trimming and J lost 5 bases; unmatched junction nucleotides: 11. As DNA, the CDR3 is TGTGCCAGCAGCCCATTGACTAGCCGCCAAAACAATGAGCAGTTCTTC. Translating it yields CASSPLTSRQNNEQFF.

The chain employs TRBV19 and TRBJ2-1; 8 bases line up with TRBD2. J was trimmed by 4 bases and V by 6 bases; bases with no gene match: 11. In germline, CDR1 is LNHDA, CDR2 SQIVND (reference sequence). The CDR3 loop spans 16 amino acids. The CDR3 nucleotides read TGTGCCAGTAGGGCTGGGGGCGGGAGGCCTTACAATGAGCAGTTCTTC. Amino acids: CASRAGGGRPYNEQFF. Looking up the rest from reference TRBV19 and TRBJ2-1 gives the full variable domain: DGGITQSPKYLFRKEGQNVTLSCEQNLNHDAMYWYRQDPGQGLRLIYYSQIVNDFQKGDIAEGYSVSREKKESFPLTVTSAQKNPTAFYLCASRAGGGRPYNEQFFGPGTRLTVL.

The chain carries TRBV6-5 and TRBJ2-1, with 8 bases fitting TRBD2. Germline values: CDR1 MNHEY, CDR2 SVGAGI. The CDR3 is 15 residues long. The V gene end was trimmed by 5 bases and the J gene end by 5 bases; junction bases not matched to a gene: 8. CDR3 DNA: TGTGCCAGCAGTCGAAACGGACTAGCAAACAATGAGCAGTTCTTC. Translating gives CASSRNGLANNEQFF.

The V call is TRBV2, the J call TRBJ2-1; the D gene is possibly TRBD2 (6 bases). CDR3 length: 14 amino acids. V was clipped by 4 bases and J by 8 bases, with 15 bases between them. Germline lookup yields CDR1 SNHLY and CDR2 FYNNEI. Here the CDR3 DNA reads TGTGCCAGCAGTGTGGAGGGGAGTTCTTATGAGCAGTTCTTC. Translating gives CASSVEGSSYEQFF. Looking up the rest from reference TRBV2 and TRBJ2-1 gives the full variable domain: EPEVTQTPSHQVTQMGQEVILRCVPISNHLYFYWYRQILGQKVEFLVSFYNNEISEKSEIFDDQFSVERPDGSNFTLKIRSTKLEDSAMYFCASSVEGSSYEQFFGPGTRLTVL.

Only one count was recorded for this clone. The rearrangement joins TRBV6-1 to TRBJ1-1; maybe TRBD1 (5 bases). The CDR3 contains 12 residues. V was trimmed by 11 bases and J by 4 bases, leaving 14 bases between them. The germline CDR1 and CDR2 sequences are MNHNS and SASEGT. The CDR3, as DNA: TGTGCCTCCCAGGAGGGGTTCACTGAAGCTTTCTTT. Its translation: CASQEGFTEAFF.

The chain's CDR3 is CASSGGGQVHLGEQYF. CDR3 DNA: TGTGCCAGCAGCGGCGGGGGACAGGTCCACCTTGGCGAGCAGTACTTC. The gene calls are TRBV9 and TRBJ2-7; D possibly corresponds to TRBD1 (8 bases). CDR1 SGDLS and CDR2 YYNGEE come from the germline V gene. Trimming cost V 3 bases and J 6 bases, with 22 bases left between them. The CDR3 runs 16 residues.

This clone was seen a few times. The gene calls are TRBV6-5 and TRBJ2-7, with a weak D call TRBD2 (6 bases). The CDR3 totals 13 residues. Trimming left V 2 bases short and J 3 bases short, with 8 bases between. Germline CDR1 reads MNHEY; CDR2 reads SVGAGI. The chain's CDR3 is CASSYPGLYEQYF. The CDR3 DNA reads TGTGCCAGCAGTTACCCGGGACTCTACGAGCAGTACTTC.

V gene TRBV27 combines with J gene TRBJ1-1; D not certain. Trimming removed 1 base from V and 6 bases from J, with 15 bases in between. This CDR3 spans 15 amino acids. Germline loops: CDR1 MNHEY, CDR2 SMNVEV (reference sequence). The CDR3 region has the DNA TGTGCCAGCAGTTTATACCCGCGAGGGCTCGCTGAAGCTTTCTTT. As protein: CASSLYPRGLAEAFF.

The chain couples TRBV5-4 to TRBJ1-1, with D tentatively TRBD1 (6 bases). V shed 4 bases and J shed 0 bases, with 10 bases lying between them. Germline V gene data show CDR1 as SGHNT and CDR2 as YYREEE (reference sequence). The CDR3 consists of 14 residues. This CDR3 reads CASSPTGLNTEAFF. The CDR3 DNA reads as TGTGCCAGCAGCCCTACAGGGTTGAACACTGAAGCTTTCTTT.

V usage is TRBV15 and J usage is TRBJ2-5, with D unclear. Trimming stripped 3 bases from V and 5 bases from J, with 4 bases between. This CDR3 contains 11 residues. Germline V gene sequence: CDR1 LNHNV, CDR2 YYDKDF (reference sequence). CDR3 sequence: CATSRSETQYF. CDR3 nucleotide sequence: TGTGCCACCAGCAGGTCTGAGACCCAGTACTTC.

This clone was seen once. This chain connects TRBV28 to TRBJ2-7; TRBD1 matches 9 bases. V was pared by 3 bases and J by 4 bases, with 4 bases of the junction left unmatched. Germline CDR1 reads MDHEN; CDR2 reads SYDVKM. CDR3 length equals 14 residues. The CDR3 bases are TGTGCCAGCAGTTTCGTCGACAGGGGGTACGAGCAGTACTTC. Amino acid sequence: CASSFVDRGYEQYF.

This chain uses TRBV28 with TRBJ1-5, with 9 bases identical to TRBD1. CDR1 and CDR2 from the germline V gene are MDHEN and SYDVKM. V lost 6 bases to trimming and J lost 4 bases; unmatched junction nucleotides: 10. The CDR3 length is 16 residues. CDR3 sequence: CASSLNRGRLNQPQHF. In DNA, the CDR3 is TGTGCCAGCAGCCTTAACAGGGGGCGGTTGAATCAGCCCCAGCATTTT.

This clone was seen only once. The chain is built from TRBV5-1 and TRBJ1-3; possibly TRBD1 for D (6 bases). This CDR3 region has 14 residues. V gave up 5 bases and J gave up 0 bases, with 9 bases separating them. Germline-derived CDR1 and CDR2 are SGHRS and YFSETQ. CDR3 sequence (DNA): TGCGCCAGCAGGACAGGTCCCTCTGGAAACACCATATATTTT. Residues: CASRTGPSGNTIYF. Variable domain in full (rest from reference TRBV5-1 and TRBJ1-3): KAGVTQTPRYLIKTRGQQVTLSCSPISGHRSVSWYQQTPGQGLQFLFEYFSETQRNKGNFPGRFSGRQFSNSRSEMNVSTLELGDSALYLCASRTGPSGNTIYFGEGSWLTVV.

The V gene is TRBV30, the J gene TRBJ2-1, with 9 positions matching TRBD2. The CDR3 totals 15 residues. Germline CDR1 and CDR2: GTSNPN and SVGIG (reference sequence). Germline trimming cut 6 bases from V and 6 bases from J; bases unmatched to any gene: 12. CDR3 loop: CACTPGLANLNEQFF. The DNA for the CDR3 is TGTGCCTGTACTCCGGGACTAGCCAACCTCAATGAGCAGTTCTTC.